This TCR beta chain came from a study of cytomegalovirus exposure and HLA in healthy donors. Study-level background: The 110 or so validation repertoires used a platform that matched the one used for the 600 to 750 first-cohort repertoires, as a later analysis reported.

Sequenced by immunoSEQ multiplex PCR; TCRdb stores in-frame clones only, minus some. Here the sample spans around 300,000 clones, roughly 90% being singletons. From the roughly 120-subject validation cohort, which was separate from the roughly 670-subject first cohort, the donors were drawn. This CDR3 region has 15 residues. Per germline, CDR1 SGDLS and CDR2 YYNGEE. V gave up 1 base and J gave up 0 bases; unmatched junction bases: 2. As regards this clone: Its antigen remains unidentified.

General study points: The study put 150 to 200 TCR beta chains on its list as cytomegalovirus-associated.

The sequenced sample consisted of PBMCs. This clonotype was obtained from a woman aged 18-35 years in good health and CMV-seronegative. The V call is TRBV9, the J call TRBJ2-3, with 7 bases matching TRBD1. Written as DNA, the CDR3 is TGTGCCAGCAGCGTAAGGGGGCGTAGCACAGATACGCAGTATTTT. Protein sequence: CASSVRGRSTDTQYF.